The present T cell receptor (beta chain) was sequenced within a study of OX40 agonist ivuxolimab in advanced cancers. Method: immunoSEQ multiplex PCR; TCRdb's copy keeps in-frame clones and lacks some. The table has some 77,000 clones, approximately 90% seen once. The CDR3 has 19 amino acids. CDR1 and CDR2 (germline): LGHNT, FRNRAP. Trimming removed 1 base at V and 3 bases at J, with 23 bases between. Sequencing used CD4+ or CD8+ T cells sorted from blood, obtained in a trial of the OX40 agonist ivuxolimab. This chain uses TRBV12-5 with TRBJ2-3; either TRBD1 or TRBD2 may fit D (7 bases each). The TCR comes from an adult with an advanced solid tumor such as melanoma, head and neck, liver or kidney cancer. CDR3 nucleotide sequence: TGTGCTAGTGGTTTGGCCAGGGGGGGCACAGATTTTTATACAGATACGCAGTATTTT. Encoded protein: CASGLARGGTDFYTDTQYF.